This record concerns one T cell receptor beta chain sequence. The target antigen is unknown. One junction end does not reproduce the germline sequence, and a read error may be involved. The record originates from a study of T cell responses to AZD1222 COVID-19 vaccine. CDR3 length: 11 amino acids. In germline, CDR1 is SNHLY, CDR2 FYNNEI. Whole-study findings and limits: Repertoires were obtained solely post-peak T cell response. Females made up more of the donors, who were largely white British, and clonal diversity may have come out too low. Spike-wide coverage was observed for vaccine-associated CD4 TCRs, with dominant responses at 160-218 and 743-854.

The table came from immunoSEQ multiplex PCR; TCRdb's copy has only in-frame clones and leaves some out. Among some 150,000 clones, under 95% were seen once, and the ten largest hold approximately 3.3%. Source: peripheral blood, taken 28 days after the second AZD1222 dose. The rearrangement uses TRBV2 and TRBJ1-4; D possibly corresponds to TRBD1 (5 bases). The TCR comes from an adult who received the AZD1222 COVID-19 vaccine. The CDR3 spells CASSGDRVWYF. CDR3 sequence (DNA): TGTGCCAGCAGCGGGGACCGCGTGTGGTATTTT. Full variable domain (remainder filled in from reference TRBV2 and TRBJ1-4): EPEVTQTPSHQVTQMGQEVILRCVPISNHLYFYWYRQILGQKVEFLVSFYNNEISEKSEIFDDQFSVERPDGSNFTLKIRSTKLEDSAMYFCASSGDRVWYFGSGTQLSVL.